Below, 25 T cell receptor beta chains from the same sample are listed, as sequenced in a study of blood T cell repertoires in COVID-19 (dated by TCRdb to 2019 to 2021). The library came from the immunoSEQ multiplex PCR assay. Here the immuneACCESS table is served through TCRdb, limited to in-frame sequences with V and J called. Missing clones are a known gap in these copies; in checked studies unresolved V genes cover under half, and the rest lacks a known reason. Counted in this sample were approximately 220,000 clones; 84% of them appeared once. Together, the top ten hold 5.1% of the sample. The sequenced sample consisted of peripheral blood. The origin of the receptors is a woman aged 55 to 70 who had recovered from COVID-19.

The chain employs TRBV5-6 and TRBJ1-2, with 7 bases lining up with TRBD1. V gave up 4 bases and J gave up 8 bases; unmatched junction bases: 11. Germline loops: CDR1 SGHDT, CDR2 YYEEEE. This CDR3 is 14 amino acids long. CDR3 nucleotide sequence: TGTGCCAGCAGCGGGACAGTGCCAACGAGGGGCTACACCTTC. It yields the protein CASSGTVPTRGYTF.

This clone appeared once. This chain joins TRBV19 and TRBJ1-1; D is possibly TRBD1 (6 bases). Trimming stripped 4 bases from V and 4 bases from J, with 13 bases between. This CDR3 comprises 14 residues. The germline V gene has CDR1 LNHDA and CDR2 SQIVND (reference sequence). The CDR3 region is CASSTQGSRTEAFF. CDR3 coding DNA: TGTGCCAGTAGTACACAGGGATCTCGCACTGAAGCTTTCTTT.

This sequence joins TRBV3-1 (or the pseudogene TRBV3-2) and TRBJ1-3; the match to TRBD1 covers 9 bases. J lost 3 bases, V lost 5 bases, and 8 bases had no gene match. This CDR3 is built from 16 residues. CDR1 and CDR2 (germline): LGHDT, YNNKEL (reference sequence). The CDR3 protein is CASSNWDRVGGNTIYF. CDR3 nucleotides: TGTGCCAGCAGCAACTGGGACAGGGTCGGTGGAAACACCATATATTTT.

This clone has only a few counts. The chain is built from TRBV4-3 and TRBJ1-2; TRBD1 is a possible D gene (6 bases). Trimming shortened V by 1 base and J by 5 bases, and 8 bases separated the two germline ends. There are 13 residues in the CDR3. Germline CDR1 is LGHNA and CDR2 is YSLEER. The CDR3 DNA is TGCGCCAGCAGCCAAGGGACAGCATATGGCTACACCTTC. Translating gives CASSQGTAYGYTF.

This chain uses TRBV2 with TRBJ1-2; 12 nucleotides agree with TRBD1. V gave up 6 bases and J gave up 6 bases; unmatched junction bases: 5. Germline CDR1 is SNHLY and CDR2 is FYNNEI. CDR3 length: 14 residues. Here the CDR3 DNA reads TGTGCCAGCAGAAGGGACAGGGGGCCGGATGGCTACACCTTC. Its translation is CASRRDRGPDGYTF.

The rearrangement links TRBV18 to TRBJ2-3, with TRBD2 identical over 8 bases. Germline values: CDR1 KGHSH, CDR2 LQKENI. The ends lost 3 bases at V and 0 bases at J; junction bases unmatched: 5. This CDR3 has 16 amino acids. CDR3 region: CASSPGTSGSTDTQYF. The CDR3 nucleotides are TGTGCCAGCTCACCCGGGACTAGTGGTAGCACAGATACGCAGTATTTT.

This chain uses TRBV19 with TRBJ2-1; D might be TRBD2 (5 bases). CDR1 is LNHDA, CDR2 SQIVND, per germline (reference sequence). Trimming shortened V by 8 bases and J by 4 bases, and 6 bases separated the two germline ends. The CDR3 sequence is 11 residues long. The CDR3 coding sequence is TGTGCCAGTCGGACTTACAATGAGCAGTTCTTC. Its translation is CASRTYNEQFF.

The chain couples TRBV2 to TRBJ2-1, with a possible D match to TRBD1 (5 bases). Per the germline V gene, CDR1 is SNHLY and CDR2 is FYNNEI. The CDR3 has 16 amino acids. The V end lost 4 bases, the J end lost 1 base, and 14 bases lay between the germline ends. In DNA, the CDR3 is TGTGCCAGCAGTGGCAGGGCTACGGGTTCCTACAATGAGCAGTTCTTC. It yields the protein CASSGRATGSYNEQFF.

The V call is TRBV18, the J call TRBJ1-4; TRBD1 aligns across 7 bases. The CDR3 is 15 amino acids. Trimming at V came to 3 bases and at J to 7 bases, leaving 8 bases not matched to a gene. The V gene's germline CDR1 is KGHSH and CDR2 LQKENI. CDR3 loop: CASSPPTGLGEKLFF. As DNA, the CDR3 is TGTGCCAGCTCACCCCCGACAGGGTTGGGTGAAAAACTGTTTTTT.

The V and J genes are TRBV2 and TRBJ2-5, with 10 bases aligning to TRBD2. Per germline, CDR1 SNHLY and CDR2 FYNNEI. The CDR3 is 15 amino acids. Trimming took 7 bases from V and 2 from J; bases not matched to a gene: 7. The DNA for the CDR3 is TGTGCCAGCATGGCTAGCGGGGGACCACAAGAGACCCAGTACTTC. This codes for CASMASGGPQETQYF.

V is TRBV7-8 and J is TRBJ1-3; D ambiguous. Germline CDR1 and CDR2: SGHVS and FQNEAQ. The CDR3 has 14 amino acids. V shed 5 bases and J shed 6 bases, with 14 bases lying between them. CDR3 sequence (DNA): TGTGCCAGCAGCCCGAGCACAGCCCAAAACACCATATATTTT. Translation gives CASSPSTAQNTIYF.

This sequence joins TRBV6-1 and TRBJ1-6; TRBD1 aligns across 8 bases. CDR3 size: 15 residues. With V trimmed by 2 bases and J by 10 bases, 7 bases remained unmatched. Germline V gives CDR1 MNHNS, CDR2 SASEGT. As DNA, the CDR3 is TGTGCCAGCAGTGAATTTCAACCAGGGGGCTCACCCCTCCACTTT. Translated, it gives CASSEFQPGGSPLHF.

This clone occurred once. This CDR3 reads CASSLEEGANGYTF. The CDR3 nucleotides are TGCGCCAGCAGCTTGGAAGAGGGGGCAAATGGCTACACCTTC. This chain links TRBV5-1 with TRBJ1-2; 7 positions match TRBD1. The CDR3 runs 14 residues. CDR1 is SGHRS, CDR2 YFSETQ, per germline. V was pared by 0 bases and J by 6 bases, with 5 bases of the junction left unmatched. The variable domain in full, with the rest retrieved from reference TRBV5-1 and TRBJ1-2, is KAGVTQTPRYLIKTRGQQVTLSCSPISGHRSVSWYQQTPGQGLQFLFEYFSETQRNKGNFPGRFSGRQFSNSRSEMNVSTLELGDSALYLCASSLEEGANGYTFGSGTRLTVV.

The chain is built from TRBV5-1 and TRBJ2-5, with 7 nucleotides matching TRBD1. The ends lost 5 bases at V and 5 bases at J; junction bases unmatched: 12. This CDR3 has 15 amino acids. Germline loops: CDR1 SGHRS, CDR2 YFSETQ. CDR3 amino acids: CASSRWGQMSETQYF. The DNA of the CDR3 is TGCGCCAGCAGTCGTTGGGGACAGATGAGTGAGACCCAGTACTTC.

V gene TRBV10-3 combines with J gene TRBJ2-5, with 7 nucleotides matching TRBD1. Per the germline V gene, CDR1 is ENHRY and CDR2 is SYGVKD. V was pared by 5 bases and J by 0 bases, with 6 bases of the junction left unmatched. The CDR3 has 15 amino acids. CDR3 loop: CAISSRDRDQETQYF. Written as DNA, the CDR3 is TGTGCCATCAGTTCCCGGGACAGAGACCAAGAGACCCAGTACTTC.

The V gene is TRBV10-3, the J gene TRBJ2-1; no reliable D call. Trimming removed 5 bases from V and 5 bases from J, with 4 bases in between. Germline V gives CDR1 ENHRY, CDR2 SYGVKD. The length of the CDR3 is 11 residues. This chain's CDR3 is CAISNNNEQFF. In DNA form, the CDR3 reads TGTGCCATCAGTAATAACAATGAGCAGTTCTTC.

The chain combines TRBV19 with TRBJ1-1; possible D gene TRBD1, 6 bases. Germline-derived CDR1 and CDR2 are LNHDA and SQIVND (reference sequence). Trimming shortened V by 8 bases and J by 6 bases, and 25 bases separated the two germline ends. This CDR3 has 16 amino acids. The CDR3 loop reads CASAPPGRGRSSEAFF. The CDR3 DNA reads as TGTGCCAGTGCTCCCCCGGGCAGGGGTAGATCATCTGAAGCTTTCTTT.

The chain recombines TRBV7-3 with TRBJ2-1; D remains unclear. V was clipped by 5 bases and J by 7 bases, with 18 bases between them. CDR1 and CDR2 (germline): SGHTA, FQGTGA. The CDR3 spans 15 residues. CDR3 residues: CASSLRTVGLNEQFF. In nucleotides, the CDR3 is TGTGCCAGCAGCCTACGTACAGTTGGGTTGAATGAGCAGTTCTTC.

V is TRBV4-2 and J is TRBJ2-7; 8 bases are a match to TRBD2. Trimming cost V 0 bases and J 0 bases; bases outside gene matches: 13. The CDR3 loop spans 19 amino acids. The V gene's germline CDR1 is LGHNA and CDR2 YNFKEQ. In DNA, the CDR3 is TGTGCCAGCAGCCAAGATAGTCCGTCGAGCGGGGGCCCCTCCTACGAGCAGTACTTC. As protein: CASSQDSPSSGGPSYEQYF.

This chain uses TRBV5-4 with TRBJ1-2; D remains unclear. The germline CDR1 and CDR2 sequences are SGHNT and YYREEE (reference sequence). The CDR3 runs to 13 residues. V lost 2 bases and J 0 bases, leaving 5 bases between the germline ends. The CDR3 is CASSFTSNYGYTF. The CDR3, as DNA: TGTGCCAGCAGCTTCACATCTAACTATGGCTACACCTTC.

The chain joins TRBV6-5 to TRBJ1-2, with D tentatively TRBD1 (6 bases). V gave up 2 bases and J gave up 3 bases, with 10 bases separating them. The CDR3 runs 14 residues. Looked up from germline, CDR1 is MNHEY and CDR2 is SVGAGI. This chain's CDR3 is CASSYAGDDYGYTF. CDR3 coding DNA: TGTGCCAGCAGTTACGCAGGGGATGACTATGGCTACACCTTC.

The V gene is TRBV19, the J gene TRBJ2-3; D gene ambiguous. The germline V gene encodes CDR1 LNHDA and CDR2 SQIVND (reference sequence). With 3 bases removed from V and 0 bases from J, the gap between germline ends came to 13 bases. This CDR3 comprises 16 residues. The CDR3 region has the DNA TGTGCCAGTAGTATGATTAGAGAATCTAGCACAGATACGCAGTATTTT. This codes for CASSMIRESSTDTQYF.

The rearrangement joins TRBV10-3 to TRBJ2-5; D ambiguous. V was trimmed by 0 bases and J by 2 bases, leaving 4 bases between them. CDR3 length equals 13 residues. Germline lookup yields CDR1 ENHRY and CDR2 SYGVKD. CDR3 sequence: CAISESRQETQYF. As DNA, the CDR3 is TGTGCCATCAGTGAGTCCAGGCAAGAGACCCAGTACTTC.

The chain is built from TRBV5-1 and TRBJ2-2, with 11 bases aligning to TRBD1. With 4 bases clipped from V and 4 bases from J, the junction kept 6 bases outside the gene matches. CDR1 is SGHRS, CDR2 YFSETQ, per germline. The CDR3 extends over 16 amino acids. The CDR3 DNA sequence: TGCGCCAGCAGCCCCTCCGGGACAGGGGGCACCGGGGAGCTGTTTTTT. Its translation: CASSPSGTGGTGELFF.

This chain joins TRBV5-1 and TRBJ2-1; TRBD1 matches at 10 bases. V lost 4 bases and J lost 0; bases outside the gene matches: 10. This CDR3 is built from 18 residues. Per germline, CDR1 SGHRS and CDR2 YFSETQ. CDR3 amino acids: CASSAGTGAYSSYNEQFF. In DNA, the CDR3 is TGCGCCAGCAGCGCCGGGACAGGGGCATACAGCTCCTACAATGAGCAGTTCTTC.